These T cell receptor beta chains were read from a single sample in a study of T cells in Graves' hyperthyroidism and ophthalmopathy. TCRdb used MiXCR to reprocess the multiplex PCR reads, holding one entry per CDR3 protein. Seen here are under 300,000 distinct CDR3 sequences, about 15% observed once, and the top ten hold approximately 12%. Specimen: blood. These receptor sequences come from a woman aged 40 to 55 with Graves' hyperthyroidism that later progressed to Graves' ophthalmopathy. CDR3s include the opening cysteine and the closing phenylalanine or tryptophan. The D gene is left open where the match is weak. Expanded clones are given a class, and other clones once, few, many or no size at all.

abundance: many
d_gene: TRBD2
v_gene: TRBV6-2/TRBV6-3
j_gene: TRBJ2-1
CDR3nt: TGTGCCAGCAGTTACTCGACTAGCGGCCATGAGCAGTTCTTC
CDR3aa: CASSYSTSGHEQFF

abundance: NA
d_gene: NA
v_gene: TRBV6-5
j_gene: TRBJ1-6
CDR3nt: TGTGCCAGCAGTTATCGGGGGGGGGGTGAACCCTATAATTCACCCCTCCACTTT
CDR3aa: CASSYRGGGEPYNSPLHF

abundance: many
d_gene: NA
v_gene: TRBV7-2
j_gene: TRBJ2-2
CDR3nt: TGTGCCAGCAGCCCGAGGAGGGTCACCGGGGAGCTGTTTTTT
CDR3aa: CASSPRRVTGELFF

abundance: many
d_gene: NA
v_gene: TRBV6-1
j_gene: TRBJ2-2
CDR3nt: TGTGCCAGCAGTAAACAGCGTCGGGGGCCTGAGGGTATGGCCGGGGAGCTGTTTTTT
CDR3aa: CASSKQRRGPEGMAGELFF

abundance: many
d_gene: NA
v_gene: TRBV9
j_gene: TRBJ1-3
CDR3nt: TGTGCCAGCAGCGGGCCGGGGGGAAACACCATATATTTT
CDR3aa: CASSGPGGNTIYF

abundance: many
d_gene: TRBD2
v_gene: TRBV11-3
j_gene: TRBJ2-1
CDR3nt: TGTGCCAGCAGCTCCACCGGGACTAGCGGGAGAGATGAGCAGTTCTTC
CDR3aa: CASSSTGTSGRDEQFF

abundance: few
d_gene: NA
v_gene: TRBV14
j_gene: TRBJ2-3
CDR3nt: TGTGCCAGCAGCCAAGACTCGGGTTGGGGAGATACGCAGTATTTT
CDR3aa: CASSQDSGWGDTQYF

abundance: many
d_gene: NA
v_gene: TRBV28
j_gene: TRBJ1-5
CDR3nt: TGTGCCAGCACGAAATTCTCGGCCGCATTCGGATCCCAGCATTTT
CDR3aa: CASTKFSAAFGSQHF

abundance: few
d_gene: NA
v_gene: TRBV7-9
j_gene: TRBJ2-7
CDR3nt: TGTGCCAGCAGCCGGGATGTCGCGTCCGAGCAGTACTTC
CDR3aa: CASSRDVASEQYF

abundance: many
d_gene: NA
v_gene: TRBV5-1
j_gene: TRBJ2-6
CDR3nt: TGCGCCAGCAGTTCGAGGGGCTTTAGCTCTGGGGCCAACGTCCTGACTTTC
CDR3aa: CASSSRGFSSGANVLTF

abundance: many
d_gene: NA
v_gene: TRBV3-1
j_gene: TRBJ2-1
CDR3nt: TGTGCCAGCAGCCGGCGAGGCGGTGCCAATAAGCAGTTCTTC
CDR3aa: CASSRRGGANKQFF

abundance: NA
d_gene: TRBD1
v_gene: TRBV12-3/TRBV12-4
j_gene: TRBJ1-2
CDR3nt: TGTGCCAGCGGTCCCCGGGACAGGTCAATTGGCTACACCTTC
CDR3aa: CASGPRDRSIGYTF

abundance: NA
d_gene: NA
v_gene: TRBV19
j_gene: TRBJ2-2
CDR3nt: TGTGCCAGTAGATTGACAGGGAACACCGGGGAGCTGTTTTTT
CDR3aa: CASRLTGNTGELFF

abundance: many
d_gene: NA
v_gene: TRBV10-3
j_gene: TRBJ2-5
CDR3nt: TGTGCCATCAGTGAGTCGTGGGGAATGCTTTACCAAGAGACCCAGTACTTC
CDR3aa: CAISESWGMLYQETQYF

abundance: many
d_gene: NA
v_gene: TRBV27
j_gene: TRBJ2-7
CDR3nt: TGTGCCAGCAGTTTAAGAGGCAGGGTGCCGTCCGAGCAGTACTTC
CDR3aa: CASSLRGRVPSEQYF

abundance: many
d_gene: NA
v_gene: TRBV30
j_gene: TRBJ2-1
CDR3nt: TGTGCCTGGAGTGCCGCCGGGGGTGAGCAGTTCTTC
CDR3aa: CAWSAAGGEQFF

abundance: NA
d_gene: NA
v_gene: TRBV27
j_gene: TRBJ2-2
CDR3nt: TGTGCCAGCAGTCTTATGACAGACACCGGGGAGCTGTTTTTT
CDR3aa: CASSLMTDTGELFF

abundance: many
d_gene: NA
v_gene: TRBV6-1
j_gene: TRBJ2-2
CDR3nt: TGTGCCAGCAGTGCCCCCGGGACCGGGGAGCTGTTTTTT
CDR3aa: CASSAPGTGELFF

abundance: many
d_gene: TRBD1
v_gene: TRBV28
j_gene: TRBJ1-2
CDR3nt: TGTGCCAGCAGTCCGGACCCCGGGACAGCAAGCACTTATGGCTACACCTTC
CDR3aa: CASSPDPGTASTYGYTF

abundance: few
d_gene: TRBD1
v_gene: TRBV18
j_gene: TRBJ2-6
CDR3nt: TGTGCCAGCTCACCCCCGACAGGGGGCCTCTCTGGGGCCAACGTCCTGACTTTC
CDR3aa: CASSPPTGGLSGANVLTF

abundance: NA
d_gene: TRBD2
v_gene: TRBV13
j_gene: TRBJ2-1
CDR3nt: TGTGCCAGCAGCACCGGGACTAGCGGGAGAAACGAGCAGTTCTTC
CDR3aa: CASSTGTSGRNEQFF

abundance: many
d_gene: TRBD2
v_gene: TRBV6-1
j_gene: TRBJ2-1
CDR3nt: TGTGCCAGCAGGGGACTAGCGGGAGACTCCTACAATGAGCAGTTCTTC
CDR3aa: CASRGLAGDSYNEQFF

abundance: many
d_gene: NA
v_gene: TRBV28
j_gene: TRBJ1-4
CDR3nt: TGTGCCAGCAGTTCAGGGAGCCTAGCAACTAATGAAAAACTGTTTTTT
CDR3aa: CASSSGSLATNEKLFF

abundance: few
d_gene: TRBD2
v_gene: TRBV28
j_gene: TRBJ2-7
CDR3nt: TGTGCCAGCAGTTTATTTGGAAGCGGGAGTTGGTGGCAGTACTTC
CDR3aa: CASSLFGSGSWWQYF

abundance: few
d_gene: TRBD1
v_gene: TRBV15
j_gene: TRBJ1-1
CDR3nt: TGTGCCACCAGCCGGGACAGGGTCGACACTGAAGCTTTCTTT
CDR3aa: CATSRDRVDTEAFF

abundance: many
d_gene: NA
v_gene: TRBV28
j_gene: TRBJ2-7
CDR3nt: TGTGCCAGCAGCCGACTACTAGGCCCTCTTTACGAGCAGTACTTC
CDR3aa: CASSRLLGPLYEQYF

abundance: many
d_gene: TRBD2
v_gene: TRBV11-2
j_gene: TRBJ2-2
CDR3nt: TGTGCCAGCAGCTCGGGACTAGCGGGAGGACCCACCGGGGAGCTGTTTTTT
CDR3aa: CASSSGLAGGPTGELFF

abundance: few
d_gene: NA
v_gene: TRBV3-1
j_gene: TRBJ2-6
CDR3nt: TGTGCCAGCAGCCAAGCAATGGGGCTTGGGGCCAACGTCCTGACTTTC
CDR3aa: CASSQAMGLGANVLTF

abundance: NA
d_gene: NA
v_gene: TRBV5-1
j_gene: TRBJ2-1
CDR3nt: TGCGCCAGCAGCTTGGAGCCCAACGATGAGCAGTTCTTC
CDR3aa: CASSLEPNDEQFF

abundance: many
d_gene: NA
v_gene: TRBV5-1
j_gene: TRBJ1-2
CDR3nt: TGCGCCAGCAGCTTAGAGGGAGCGAACTATGGCTACACCTTC
CDR3aa: CASSLEGANYGYTF

abundance: NA
d_gene: TRBD2
v_gene: TRBV11-2
j_gene: TRBJ2-3
CDR3nt: TGTGCCAGCAGCTTTGGACTAGCGGGAGGCACAGATACGCAGTATTTT
CDR3aa: CASSFGLAGGTDTQYF

abundance: many
d_gene: NA
v_gene: TRBV5-4
j_gene: TRBJ1-3
CDR3nt: TGTGCCAGCAGCTTGGCGGGGGGCGGAAACACCATATATTTT
CDR3aa: CASSLAGGGNTIYF

abundance: NA
d_gene: NA
v_gene: TRBV5-1
j_gene: TRBJ2-1
CDR3nt: TGCGCCAGCAGCTTGGGGGGAGAGTCCAATGAGCAGTTCTTC
CDR3aa: CASSLGGESNEQFF

abundance: many
d_gene: NA
v_gene: TRBV19
j_gene: TRBJ2-1
CDR3nt: TGTGCCAGTAGTATAGTTGGGGGGATCTACTCCTACAATGAGCAGTTCTTC
CDR3aa: CASSIVGGIYSYNEQFF

abundance: many
d_gene: NA
v_gene: TRBV11-2
j_gene: TRBJ1-5
CDR3nt: TGTGCCAGCAGCGTCGTCGCAGATAGCAATCAGCCCCAGCATTTT
CDR3aa: CASSVVADSNQPQHF

abundance: NA
d_gene: NA
v_gene: TRBV20-1
j_gene: TRBJ1-4
CDR3nt: TGCAGTGCTAGATGGGGGCGGTTTAATGAAAAACTGTTTTTT
CDR3aa: CSARWGRFNEKLFF

abundance: NA
d_gene: TRBD2
v_gene: TRBV6-1
j_gene: TRBJ2-4
CDR3nt: TGTGCCAGCAGTGACCGCGGGAGGGCCAAAAACATTCAGTACTTC
CDR3aa: CASSDRGRAKNIQYF

abundance: many
d_gene: NA
v_gene: TRBV20-1
j_gene: TRBJ2-7
CDR3nt: TGCAGTGCTAGAGATGAATTGGACAGACCCGAGGACGAGCAGTACTTC
CDR3aa: CSARDELDRPEDEQYF

abundance: many
d_gene: NA
v_gene: TRBV6-1
j_gene: TRBJ2-2
CDR3nt: TGTGCCAGCAGTTCCCTCATATCGGGGGGCAACACCGGGGAGCTGTTTTTT
CDR3aa: CASSSLISGGNTGELFF

abundance: many
d_gene: TRBD1
v_gene: TRBV30
j_gene: TRBJ1-5
CDR3nt: TGTGCCTGGAGCCCCAGCGGACAGGGGGATGATCAGCCCCAGCATTTT
CDR3aa: CAWSPSGQGDDQPQHF

abundance: many
d_gene: NA
v_gene: TRBV7-2
j_gene: TRBJ2-1
CDR3nt: TGTGCCAGCAGCTTGGTGGCGGCCAGTTACAATGAGCAGTTCTTC
CDR3aa: CASSLVAASYNEQFF

abundance: few
d_gene: TRBD1
v_gene: TRBV28
j_gene: TRBJ1-4
CDR3nt: TGTGCCAGCAGATCCGACAGGGGCTGGTCGGGTAATGAAAAACTGTTTTTT
CDR3aa: CASRSDRGWSGNEKLFF

abundance: many
d_gene: NA
v_gene: TRBV11-3
j_gene: TRBJ2-1
CDR3nt: TGTGCCAGCAGCGCCGGCCTCTGGCAGTACAATGAGCAGTTCTTC
CDR3aa: CASSAGLWQYNEQFF

abundance: NA
d_gene: NA
v_gene: TRBV7-9
j_gene: TRBJ2-2
CDR3nt: TGTGCCAGCAGCTTATCGGGAGAATCCGGGGAGCTGTTTTTT
CDR3aa: CASSLSGESGELFF